A selection of T cell receptor beta chains follows, all from one sample in a study of T cell responses to AZD1222 COVID-19 vaccine. The assay was immunoSEQ multiplex PCR, and TCRdb's table has in-frame clones only and misses some. Here the sample spans roughly 130,000 clones, roughly 85% being singletons. The sample here was peripheral blood, taken on day 0 of AZD1222 vaccination. These receptors all come from an adult in good health. The CDR3 runs from the conserved cysteine through the conserved F or W. The order of the fields is J gene, clone size, D gene, V gene, CDR3 protein, CDR3 DNA. A D gene is named only where the DNA matches it firmly. Size tells how often a clone was seen (once, few, many) or the class of an expanded clone, and some rows leave it out.

j_gene: TRBJ1-5
abundance: -
d_gene: -
v_gene: TRBV19
CDR3aa: CASSVPEHRVDQPQHF
CDR3nt: TGTGCCAGTAGTGTACCGGAGCATCGGGTAGATCAGCCCCAGCATTTT

j_gene: TRBJ1-2
abundance: -
d_gene: -
v_gene: TRBV7-9
CDR3aa: CASSLAQGIYGYTF
CDR3nt: TGTGCCAGCAGCTTAGCGCAGGGGATCTATGGCTACACCTTC

j_gene: TRBJ2-3
abundance: -
d_gene: -
v_gene: TRBV11-3
CDR3aa: CASSLSEGGGDTQYF
CDR3nt: TGTGCCAGCAGCTTAAGTGAGGGGGGCGGGGATACGCAGTATTTT

j_gene: TRBJ2-5
abundance: -
d_gene: TRBD2
v_gene: TRBV6-2/TRBV6-3
CDR3aa: CASSYQGLAQETQYF
CDR3nt: TGTGCCAGCAGTTACCAGGGACTAGCACAAGAGACCCAGTACTTC

j_gene: TRBJ2-5
abundance: once
d_gene: -
v_gene: TRBV5-1
CDR3aa: CASSTGGGFGETQYF
CDR3nt: TGCGCCAGCAGCACTGGTGGCGGGTTCGGGGAGACCCAGTACTTC

j_gene: TRBJ1-2
abundance: -
d_gene: -
v_gene: TRBV12-3/TRBV12-4
CDR3aa: CASSFQEGYTF
CDR3nt: TGTGCCAGCAGTTTCCAGGAGGGCTACACCTTC

j_gene: TRBJ2-1
abundance: -
d_gene: TRBD1
v_gene: TRBV6-2/TRBV6-3
CDR3aa: CASSDQGARFF
CDR3nt: TGTGCCAGCAGTGACCAGGGGGCAAGATTCTTC

j_gene: TRBJ2-7
abundance: -
d_gene: -
v_gene: TRBV6-5
CDR3aa: CASTNVATYEQYF
CDR3nt: TGTGCCAGCACCAACGTGGCCACCTACGAGCAGTACTTC

j_gene: TRBJ2-5
abundance: -
d_gene: -
v_gene: TRBV3-1/TRBV3-2
CDR3aa: CASSQSETQYF
CDR3nt: TGTGCCAGCAGCCAATCCGAGACCCAGTACTTC

j_gene: TRBJ2-1
abundance: once
d_gene: -
v_gene: TRBV7-2
CDR3aa: CASSLGRSVEQFF
CDR3nt: TGTGCCAGCAGCTTAGGACGGAGCGTTGAGCAGTTCTTC

j_gene: TRBJ1-1
abundance: -
d_gene: TRBD1
v_gene: TRBV29-1
CDR3aa: CSVPPGVDRGGTEAFF
CDR3nt: TGCAGCGTTCCGCCCGGGGTGGACAGGGGAGGCACTGAAGCTTTCTTT

j_gene: TRBJ1-1
abundance: -
d_gene: TRBD1
v_gene: TRBV11-2
CDR3aa: CASSPGQGKNTEAFF
CDR3nt: TGTGCCAGCAGCCCGGGACAGGGGAAGAACACTGAAGCTTTCTTT

j_gene: TRBJ2-2
abundance: -
d_gene: TRBD2
v_gene: TRBV9
CDR3aa: CASSVPTSGGDNTGELFF
CDR3nt: TGTGCCAGCAGCGTTCCGACTAGCGGGGGAGATAACACCGGGGAGCTGTTTTTT

j_gene: TRBJ1-1
abundance: -
d_gene: -
v_gene: TRBV5-1
CDR3aa: CASSLTGNTEAFF
CDR3nt: TGCGCCAGCAGCCTGACAGGGAACACTGAAGCTTTCTTT

j_gene: TRBJ1-2
abundance: -
d_gene: -
v_gene: TRBV5-1
CDR3aa: CASSLVPGGYTF
CDR3nt: TGCGCCAGCAGCTTGGTCCCGGGTGGCTACACCTTC

j_gene: TRBJ1-4
abundance: -
d_gene: -
v_gene: TRBV6-1
CDR3aa: CASREHLGPTNEKLFF
CDR3nt: TGTGCCAGCAGGGAACATCTGGGACCAACTAATGAAAAACTGTTTTTT

j_gene: TRBJ2-7
abundance: -
d_gene: -
v_gene: TRBV6-5
CDR3aa: CATRSGAATYEQYF
CDR3nt: TGTGCCACCCGTTCAGGAGCGGCAACCTACGAGCAGTACTTC

j_gene: TRBJ2-3
abundance: -
d_gene: TRBD2
v_gene: TRBV2
CDR3aa: CASSPPAGGLTDTQYF
CDR3nt: TGTGCCAGCAGTCCCCCCGCGGGAGGGCTGACAGATACGCAGTATTTT

j_gene: TRBJ2-5
abundance: -
d_gene: -
v_gene: TRBV11-2
CDR3aa: CASSLTETQYF
CDR3nt: TGTGCCAGCAGCTTAACGGAGACCCAGTACTTC

j_gene: TRBJ2-2
abundance: -
d_gene: TRBD1
v_gene: TRBV15
CDR3aa: CATSRDGQGATTGELFF
CDR3nt: TGTGCCACCAGCAGAGATGGACAGGGGGCGACCACCGGGGAGCTGTTTTTT

j_gene: TRBJ1-2
abundance: -
d_gene: -
v_gene: TRBV7-9
CDR3aa: CASSLADGNYGYTF
CDR3nt: TGTGCCAGCAGCTTAGCGGACGGGAACTATGGCTACACCTTC

j_gene: TRBJ2-1
abundance: -
d_gene: -
v_gene: TRBV5-1
CDR3aa: CASSLFGDSYNEQFF
CDR3nt: TGCGCCAGCAGCTTGTTCGGGGATTCCTACAATGAGCAGTTCTTC

j_gene: TRBJ2-3
abundance: -
d_gene: TRBD2
v_gene: TRBV5-4
CDR3aa: CASSHFGLAGGPIDTQYF
CDR3nt: TGTGCCAGCAGCCACTTTGGACTAGCGGGAGGGCCAATAGATACGCAGTATTTT

j_gene: TRBJ2-5
abundance: -
d_gene: -
v_gene: TRBV11-3
CDR3aa: CASSLGLGAATQYF
CDR3nt: TGTGCCAGCAGCTTAGGATTGGGGGCGGCGACCCAGTACTTC

j_gene: TRBJ1-3
abundance: -
d_gene: -
v_gene: TRBV28
CDR3aa: CASRTTGSGNTIYF
CDR3nt: TGTGCCAGCAGAACGACAGGCTCTGGAAACACCATATATTTT

j_gene: TRBJ2-7
abundance: -
d_gene: -
v_gene: TRBV7-2
CDR3aa: CASSLGEVSYEQYF
CDR3nt: TGTGCCAGCAGCTTGGGAGAGGTGAGCTACGAGCAGTACTTC

j_gene: TRBJ2-7
abundance: once
d_gene: TRBD2
v_gene: TRBV7-9
CDR3aa: CASSSTGTSLYEQYF
CDR3nt: TGTGCCAGCAGCTCGACCGGGACTAGCCTATACGAGCAGTACTTC

j_gene: TRBJ1-1
abundance: few
d_gene: -
v_gene: TRBV6-6
CDR3aa: CASSYRRENTEAFF
CDR3nt: TGTGCCAGCAGTTACAGAAGGGAGAACACTGAAGCTTTCTTT

j_gene: TRBJ1-3
abundance: -
d_gene: -
v_gene: TRBV5-8
CDR3aa: CASSLDPGTGNTIYF
CDR3nt: TGTGCCAGCAGCTTGGACCCAGGGACGGGAAACACCATATATTTT

j_gene: TRBJ2-4
abundance: -
d_gene: -
v_gene: TRBV30
CDR3aa: CAWSPSLDIQYF
CDR3nt: TGTGCCTGGAGCCCCTCGCTTGACATTCAGTACTTC

j_gene: TRBJ2-7
abundance: few
d_gene: TRBD1
v_gene: TRBV10-1
CDR3aa: CASSRGTGYEQYF
CDR3nt: TGCGCCAGCAGCCGTGGGACAGGTTACGAGCAGTACTTC

j_gene: TRBJ2-7
abundance: once
d_gene: -
v_gene: TRBV2
CDR3aa: CASSETRDHEQYF
CDR3nt: TGTGCCAGCAGTGAAACCAGGGACCACGAGCAGTACTTC

j_gene: TRBJ2-5
abundance: -
d_gene: -
v_gene: TRBV4-1
CDR3aa: CASSQELTQETQYF
CDR3nt: TGCGCCAGCAGCCAAGAGCTAACCCAAGAGACCCAGTACTTC